Presented here are 10 T cell receptor beta chains from one specimen sequenced in a study of cytomegalovirus exposure and HLA in healthy donors. Primers for the PCR totalled 60 Vbeta and 13 Jbeta. The repertoire was sequenced with immunoSEQ multiplex PCR; TCRdb's copy has only in-frame clones and lacks some. Altogether roughly 110,000 clones are present, roughly 70% being singletons, with the ten largest covering 2.5% to 3.5%. Sequenced material: PBMCs. The receptors come from a male donor in good health and CMV-seropositive.

As DNA, the CDR3 is TGTGCCAGCAGTACGGGACAGGGGAATCAGCCCCAGCATTTT. As protein: CASSTGQGNQPQHF. The chain couples TRBV9 to TRBJ1-5, with 10 bases that match TRBD1. CDR1 is SGDLS and CDR2 is YYNGEE in the germline V gene. The V and J ends lost 5 bases and 4 bases, in that order; junction bases with no gene match: 3. This CDR3 is 14 amino acids long.

About this clone itself: Sequence at one end of the junction differs from germline and may be a read error. This rearrangement joins TRBV27 to TRBJ1-5; TRBD1 agrees at 8 bases. The CDR3 has 14 residues. Per the germline V gene, CDR1 is MNHEY and CDR2 is SMNVEV (reference sequence). The CDR3: CASSLGTGNQPQNF. As DNA, the CDR3 is TGTGCCAGCAGTCTGGGGACAGGCAATCAGCCCCAGAATTTT.

The table lists this clone with a few counts. The rearrangement joins TRBV9 to TRBJ1-2, with 9 bases identical to TRBD1. V shed 0 bases and J 7 bases; nucleotides not matched to a gene: 10. Germline V gene sequence: CDR1 SGDLS, CDR2 YYNGEE. CDR3 length equals 16 residues. The CDR3 DNA reads as TGTGCCAGCAGCGTAGATGATGGGACAGGGACGGGTGGCTACACCTTC. Its translation is CASSVDDGTGTGGYTF.

The chain is built from TRBV7-9 and TRBJ2-1; 13 bases are a match to TRBD2. In germline, CDR1 is SEHNR, CDR2 FQNEAQ (reference sequence). J lost 5 bases, V lost 0 bases, and 4 bases had no gene match. This CDR3 is 17 amino acids long. The CDR3 sequence: CASSLAAGTSGDNEQFF. The CDR3 region has the DNA TGTGCCAGCAGCTTAGCAGCCGGGACTAGCGGGGACAATGAGCAGTTCTTC.

Written as DNA, the CDR3 is TGTGCCAGCAACCTACAGGGGTCCGGCTCCTACGAGCAGTACTTC. Residues: CASNLQGSGSYEQYF. The chain links TRBV28 to TRBJ2-7, with 7 nucleotides matching TRBD1. J was trimmed by 0 bases and V by 7 bases; bases with no gene match: 9. This CDR3 comprises 15 residues. Looked up from germline, CDR1 is MDHEN and CDR2 is SYDVKM.

V gene TRBV5-8 combines with J gene TRBJ1-2, with D possibly being TRBD1 (5 bases). This CDR3 region has 14 residues. Trimming stripped 7 bases from V and 0 bases from J, with 13 bases between. Germline lookup yields CDR1 SGHTS and CDR2 YDEGEE. This CDR3 is CASQRRGANYGYTF. DNA for the CDR3: TGTGCCAGCCAAAGGAGGGGAGCTAACTATGGCTACACCTTC. The full variable domain, its missing parts supplied by reference TRBV5-8 and TRBJ1-2, is EAGVTQSPTHLIKTRGQQATLRCSPISGHTSVYWYQQALGLGLQFLLWYDEGEERNRGNFPPRFSGRQFPNYSSELNVNALELEDSALYLCASQRRGANYGYTFGSGTRLTVV.

The rearrangement links TRBV28 to TRBJ2-7, with D hard to call. The CDR3 loop spans 11 amino acids. Germline assignment: CDR1 MDHEN and CDR2 SYDVKM. V dropped 5 bases and J dropped 5 bases, with 7 bases sitting between them. The CDR3 region has the DNA TGTGCCAGCAGTCCGTTTGACGAGCAGTACTTC. Amino acid sequence: CASSPFDEQYF.

The genes are TRBV19 and TRBJ2-2; D gene uncertain. V lost 5 bases and J lost 6, with 10 bases in between. CDR3 length: 13 amino acids. Germline V gene data show CDR1 as LNHDA and CDR2 as SQIVND (reference sequence). The CDR3 loop is CASSGVLAGELFF. The CDR3 DNA follows: TGTGCCAGTAGTGGAGTTCTTGCCGGGGAGCTGTTTTTT.

The rearrangement uses TRBV9 and TRBJ1-1, with a possible D match to TRBD1 (5 bases). Germline CDR1 SGDLS, CDR2 YYNGEE. This CDR3 is built from 13 residues. V lost 0 bases and J 7 bases, leaving 10 bases between the germline ends. CDR3 coding DNA: TGTGCCAGCAGCGTAGCCGGGGGTTTTGAAGCTTTCTTT. Protein product: CASSVAGGFEAFF.

This clone has a handful of counts. This chain connects TRBV7-8 to TRBJ2-7; maybe TRBD2 (5 bases). Germline-derived CDR1 and CDR2 are SGHVS and FQNEAQ. Trimming pared 2 bases from V and 12 bases from J, leaving 11 bases between. The CDR3 loop spans 11 amino acids. In DNA, the CDR3 is TGTGCCAGCAGCTTATTCGGGGTGCCGTACTTC. It specifies CASSLFGVPYF. Variable domain in full (rest from reference TRBV7-8 and TRBJ2-7): GAGVSQSPRYKVAKRGQDVALRCDPISGHVSLFWYQQALGQGPEFLTYFQNEAQLDKSGLPSDRFFAERPEGSVSTLKIQRTQQEDSAVYLCASSLFGVPYFGPGTRLTVT.